The clone carrying this T cell receptor beta chain has a single count. Sequenced by immunoSEQ multiplex PCR; TCRdb stores in-frame clones only, minus some. The top ten hold over 0.15% of the sample, which has about 61,000 clones, approximately 97% seen once. Germline V gives CDR1 PRHDT, CDR2 FYEKMQ (reference sequence). This CDR3 has 18 residues. The V segment lost 6 bases and the J segment 0 bases; nucleotides outside the gene matches: 15. This specimen comes from a study of technical replicates of blood from a few donors. The chain combines TRBV13 with TRBJ2-3; 7 bases fit TRBD2. The clonotype comes from a human donor in good health. The material sequenced was T cells isolated from PBMCs. Here the CDR3 DNA reads TGTGCCAGCAGTGAAAAGCGGGGATATATCGCTAGCACAGATACGCAGTATTTT. It encodes CASSEKRGYIASTDTQYF.